Below, 24 T cell receptor beta chains from the same sample are listed, as sequenced in a study of T cells in women clearing cervical HPV infection. Profiled with immunoSEQ multiplex PCR; TCRdb holds only in-frame clones, not every one. The sample's table shows around 8,800 clones. The sequencing input was blood buffy coat. The receptors stem from a woman between 18 and 70 years old with a cervical HPV16 infection that either progressed to CIN3+ or cleared (not recorded which).

This clone is identified as medium-sized (0.01 to 0.1%) from frequency. With the read ending 3 residues before the CDR3 end, the germline J gene is used to fill in that end. This chain connects TRBV6-1 to TRBJ2-3, with D perhaps TRBD2 (5 bases). There are 15 residues in the CDR3. The germline gives CDR1 MNHNS, CDR2 SASEGT. V was cut by 2 bases and J by 0 bases, with 9 bases left in between. CDR3 DNA, as far as it was read: TGTGCCAGCAGTGAAAGGACTGGAAGCACAGATACG. This gives the protein CASSERTGSTDT. From start to end, the CDR3 is CASSERTGSTDTQYF.

CDR3: CASSRTGGDPPLHF. Partial CDR3 DNA: TGTGCCAGCAGCCGCACAGGGGGGGATCCACCC. The genes are TRBV7-9 and TRBJ1-6; TRBD1 matches at 8 bases. The read stops 3 residues short of the end of the CDR3; the missing end is completed from the germline J gene. From germline, CDR1 is SEHNR and CDR2 FQNEAQ (reference sequence). Losses at the gene ends were 5 bases for V and 11 bases for J; bases not matched to a gene: 8. CDR3 length: 14 amino acids.

Of note for this clone: The CDR3 extends 3 residues past the end of the read, so its final part is completed from the germline J gene. This chain links TRBV20-1 with TRBJ1-5, with D perhaps matching TRBD1 (5 bases). Trimming left V 3 bases short and J 4 bases short, with 10 bases between. CDR3 size: 13 residues. Germline V lookup: CDR1 DFQATT, CDR2 SNEGSKA (reference sequence). CDR3 sequence: CSASFGANQPQHF. The DNA read from the CDR3 is TGCAGTGCTAGTTTTGGGGCAAATCAGCCC.

A note on this clone: The read falls 3 residues short of the CDR3 end, and the missing part is taken from the germline J gene. The chain combines TRBV2 with TRBJ2-4; D uncertain. CDR3 length: 12 residues. Germline V gives CDR1 SNHLY, CDR2 FYNNEI. The CDR3 sequence: CASKVPGYGQYF. The CDR3 DNA, read in part, is TGTGCCAGCAAGGTCCCAGGCTATGGT.

By frequency, this clone registers medium-sized. The observed sequence ends 3 residues before the CDR3 terminus, with the missing tail filled in from the germline J gene. The chain uses TRBV11-2 and TRBJ2-5; D gene ambiguous. The V end lost 3 bases, the J end lost 4 bases, and 3 bases lay between the germline ends. CDR1 and CDR2 from the germline V gene are SGHAT and FQNNGV. The CDR3 has 11 residues. The DNA read from the CDR3 is TGTGCCAGCAGCTTCTCAGAGACC. It translates to CASSFSET. The entire CDR3 protein is CASSFSETQYF.

In the case of this clone: With the read ending 3 residues before the CDR3 end, the germline J gene is used to fill in that end. The chain joins TRBV20-1 to TRBJ1-6; TRBD1 matches 9 bases. With 0 bases clipped from V and 10 bases from J, the junction kept 7 bases outside the gene matches. The germline V gene has CDR1 DFQATT and CDR2 SNEGSKA (reference sequence). The CDR3 covers 15 residues. CDR3 in amino acids: CSARDQDRGRSPLHF. CDR3 bases read: TGCAGTGCTAGAGATCAGGACAGGGGTAGATCACCC.

Remarks on this clone: Coverage ceases 3 residues before the CDR3 finishes, and the germline J gene fills in the end. The chain joins TRBV5-1 to TRBJ2-5, with 11 bases aligning to TRBD1. Germline V lookup: CDR1 SGHRS, CDR2 YFSETQ. The CDR3 covers 15 residues. Trimming cost V 5 bases and J 6 bases; bases outside gene matches: 9. The CDR3 spells CASSVPGQGGQTQYF. The CDR3 bases that were read are TGCGCCAGCAGTGTACCGGGACAGGGGGGACAGACC. Filled out from reference TRBV5-1 and TRBJ2-5, the complete variable domain reads KAGVTQTPRYLIKTRGQQVTLSCSPISGHRSVSWYQQTPGQGLQFLFEYFSETQRNKGNFPGRFSGRQFSNSRSEMNVSTLELGDSALYLCASSVPGQGGQTQYFGPGTRLLVL.

Of note for this clone: The read terminates 3 residues before the CDR3 end, so the remaining end is supplied by the germline J gene. The chain uses TRBV18 and TRBJ1-2, with D possibly being TRBD1 (6 bases). This CDR3 is built from 15 residues. Germline CDR1 is KGHSH and CDR2 is LQKENI. The part of the CDR3 DNA that was read is TGTGCCAGCTCACCAAGGGGGGGCTCCTACAATGAC. Its protein product is CASSPRGGSYND. The CDR3 as a whole reads CASSPRGGSYNDYTF.

On this clone itself: The read halts 3 residues ahead of the CDR3 end, with the missing end drawn from the germline J gene. The chain carries TRBV7-8 and TRBJ1-1; 8 bases are a match to TRBD1. The CDR3 contains 16 residues. V was clipped by 5 bases and J by 1 base; unmatched bases: 9. CDR1 and CDR2 (germline): SGHVS, FQNEAQ. The DNA read from the CDR3 is TGTGCCAGCAGCCCCCGGGACAGGAGAGGGAACACTGAA. Its translation is CASSPRDRRGNTE. The full CDR3 protein reads CASSPRDRRGNTEAFF.

On this clone: Sequencing ends 3 residues short of the CDR3 end; the germline J gene provides the rest. The chain is built from TRBV6-2 or TRBV6-3 and TRBJ2-7; D call uncertain. V dropped 4 bases and J dropped 6 bases, with 13 bases sitting between them. Germline loops: CDR1 MNHEY, CDR2 SVGEGT. CDR3 length: 13 amino acids. The part of the CDR3 DNA that was read is TGTGCCAGCAGTTCCAACGTCAAGGCCGAG. This codes for CASSSNVKAE. The CDR3 reads in full as CASSSNVKAEQYF.

Concerning this clone: Sequencing ends 3 residues short of the CDR3 end; the germline J gene provides the rest. The V and J genes are TRBV7-3 and TRBJ2-3; D gene ambiguous. The V and J ends lost 5 bases and 0 bases respectively, with 3 bases between them. CDR1 SGHTA and CDR2 FQGTGA come from the germline V gene. The CDR3 totals 12 residues. The part of the CDR3 DNA that was read is TGTGCCAGCAGCACAAGCACAGATACG. It translates to CASSTSTDT. The whole CDR3 is CASSTSTDTQYF. Using reference TRBV7-3 and TRBJ2-3 for the parts outside the CDR3, the full variable domain is GAGVSQTPSNKVTEKGKYVELRCDPISGHTALYWYRQSLGQGPEFLIYFQGTGAADDSGLPNDRFFAVRPEGSVSTLKIQRTERGDSAVYLCASSTSTDTQYFGPGTRLTVL.

On this clone itself: Read data end 3 residues before the CDR3 end; the end is taken from the germline J gene. The chain uses TRBV2 and TRBJ2-7, with D perhaps matching TRBD1 (5 bases). V dropped 4 bases and J dropped 5 bases, with 15 bases sitting between them. Germline CDR1 is SNHLY and CDR2 is FYNNEI. This CDR3 contains 14 residues. The CDR3 region is CASSVIGAGNEQYF. The sequenced part of the CDR3 DNA is TGTGCCAGCAGTGTTATTGGGGCAGGAAACGAG. The variable domain in full, completed from reference TRBV2 and TRBJ2-7, reads EPEVTQTPSHQVTQMGQEVILRCVPISNHLYFYWYRQILGQKVEFLVSFYNNEISEKSEIFDDQFSVERPDGSNFTLKIRSTKLEDSAMYFCASSVIGAGNEQYFGPGTRLTVT.

About this clone itself: The sequence runs out 3 residues before the end of the CDR3; the remainder is reconstructed from the germline J gene. This rearrangement joins TRBV5-4 to TRBJ2-7; D is perhaps TRBD1 (5 bases). The CDR3 loop spans 15 amino acids. The germline V gene encodes CDR1 SGHNT and CDR2 YYREEE (reference sequence). V lost 1 base, J lost 6 bases, and 17 bases lay in between. The CDR3 loop is CASSLKRQTGSEQYF. The covered CDR3 bases are TGTGCCAGCAGCTTGAAGAGACAGACCGGGTCCGAG.

Comment on this clone: The read terminates 3 residues before the CDR3 end, so the remaining end is supplied by the germline J gene. The rearrangement uses TRBV11-2 and TRBJ2-7, with 8 bases identical to TRBD2. This CDR3 region has 15 residues. Germline V lookup: CDR1 SGHAT, CDR2 FQNNGV. The ends lost 4 bases at V and 4 bases at J; junction bases unmatched: 9. The sequenced part of the CDR3 DNA is TGTGCCAGCAGCTCGACCGGGACTAGAAGATACGAG. This codes for CASSSTGTRRYE. The full CDR3 reads CASSSTGTRRYEQYF.

Measured by frequency, this clone is medium-sized. Sequencing ends 3 residues short of the CDR3 end; the germline J gene provides the rest. The rearrangement uses TRBV7-6 and TRBJ2-3, with D hard to call. Germline V gene lookup returns CDR1 SGHVS and CDR2 FNYEAQ. The CDR3 consists of 13 residues. The V end was cut by 1 base, the J end by 2 bases, with 4 bases between. The CDR3 here is CASSLGYTDTQYF. CDR3 DNA, as far as it was read: TGTGCCAGCAGCTTAGGCTACACAGATACG.

Note on this clone: From the germline J gene comes the end of the CDR3, since the read stops 3 residues before it. The rearrangement links TRBV29-1 to TRBJ1-5; no reliable D call. CDR1 is SQVTM and CDR2 is ANQGSEA in the germline V gene. The CDR3 has 13 residues. V was trimmed by 5 bases and J by 3 bases, leaving 11 bases between them. The sequenced CDR3 bases are TGCAGCGTTTCAGGTCTTCCCAATCAGCCC. It specifies CSVSGLPNQP. The whole CDR3 sequence is CSVSGLPNQPQHF.

Remarks on this clone: The read ends 3 residues before the CDR3 terminus; that terminus is restored from the germline J gene. The gene calls are TRBV13 and TRBJ2-5, with 7 bases matching TRBD2. The CDR3 is 14 residues long. The germline V gene has CDR1 PRHDT and CDR2 FYEKMQ (reference sequence). Trimming cost V 5 bases and J 1 base; bases outside gene matches: 4. The part of the CDR3 DNA that was read is TGTGCCAGCAGCGGGGGGGGGTCCCAAGAGACC. It codes for CASSGGGSQET. The full CDR3 protein is CASSGGGSQETQYF.

As regards this clone: The junction departs from the called germline gene at one end, perhaps through a read error. Sequencing ends 3 residues short of the CDR3 end; the germline J gene provides the rest. This chain links TRBV7-8 with TRBJ2-1, with D tentatively TRBD1 (6 bases). Germline lookup yields CDR1 SGHVS and CDR2 FQNEAQ. The CDR3 loop spans 13 amino acids. CDR3 sequence: CASSLDSRIEQFF. CDR3 DNA, as far as it was read: TGTGCTAGCAGCTTGGACAGCCGTATTGAG.

On this clone: Read coverage stops 3 residues before the CDR3 terminus; the germline J gene supplies the remainder. The V call is TRBV19, the J call TRBJ2-5; 10 bases fit TRBD1. CDR3 length: 14 amino acids. Germline CDR1 LNHDA, CDR2 SQIVND (reference sequence). Losses at the gene ends were 3 bases for V and 2 bases for J; bases not matched to a gene: 0. CDR3 in amino acids: CASSMGQGQETQYF. The CDR3 bases that were read are TGTGCCAGTAGTATGGGACAGGGGCAAGAGACC. Full variable domain (rest looked up from reference TRBV19 and TRBJ2-5): DGGITQSPKYLFRKEGQNVTLSCEQNLNHDAMYWYRQDPGQGLRLIYYSQIVNDFQKGDIAEGYSVSREKKESFPLTVTSAQKNPTAFYLCASSMGQGQETQYFGPGTRLLVL.

The CDR3 DNA, read in part, is TGTGCCAGCAGTGAACTGGGACAAGACACCTACAATGAC. The encoded protein is CASSELGQDTYND. The full-length CDR3 reads as CASSELGQDTYNDYTF. The chain links TRBV6-1 to TRBJ1-2, with a possible D match to TRBD1 (6 bases). Coverage ceases 3 residues before the CDR3 finishes, and the germline J gene fills in the end. CDR3 length equals 16 residues. CDR1 and CDR2 (germline): MNHNS, SASEGT.

To note about this clone: The observed sequence ends 3 residues before the CDR3 terminus, with the missing tail filled in from the germline J gene. The chain couples TRBV5-4 to TRBJ1-6; 7 bases fit TRBD1. Trimming took 0 bases from V and 8 from J; bases not matched to a gene: 5. The CDR3 has 15 residues. Germline V CDR1 and CDR2: SGHNT, YYREEE (reference sequence). CDR3 DNA, as far as it was read: TGTGCCAGCAGCTTGGGTCAGGGGGTGGATTCACCC. It yields the protein CASSLGQGVDSP. The full CDR3 sequence reads CASSLGQGVDSPLHF.

Concerning this clone itself: The junction and the germline gene differ at one end; a read error may be behind it. From the germline J gene comes the end of the CDR3, since the read stops 3 residues before it. This chain links TRBV7-3 with TRBJ1-2, with D maybe TRBD1 (5 bases). CDR3 size: 14 residues. The germline gives CDR1 SGHTA, CDR2 FQGTGA. The CDR3 DNA, read in part, is TGTGCCAGCAGCTCATACCTCGGGGGATATGAC. It translates to CASSSYLGGYD. Given in full, the CDR3 is CASSSYLGGYDYTF.

On this clone: Read sequence stops 3 residues before the CDR3 end, and the germline J gene provides the missing end. The chain uses TRBV29-1 and TRBJ2-3; TRBD2 matches 10 bases. There are 15 residues in the CDR3. With 4 bases clipped from V and 3 bases from J, the junction kept 7 bases outside the gene matches. Germline V gene data show CDR1 as SQVTM and CDR2 as ANQGSEA. The CDR3 reads CSVVNQRGGTDTQYF. The CDR3 bases that were read are TGCAGCGTTGTTAACCAGCGGGGGGGAACAGATACG.

About this clone itself: The CDR3 goes on 3 residues after the read ends, and that part is filled in from the germline J gene. The rearrangement uses TRBV5-1 and TRBJ2-7; the D is unclear. The CDR3 loop spans 15 amino acids. V was shortened by 0 bases and J by 2 bases, with 12 bases between the two germline ends. Per the germline V gene, CDR1 is SGHRS and CDR2 is YFSETQ. This CDR3 is CASSLGSGSTYEQYF. The sequenced CDR3 bases are TGCGCCAGCAGCTTGGGTTCGGGTTCAACCTACGAG.